A selection of T cell receptor beta chains follows, all from one sample in a study of identical twins. TCRdb called the 5' RACE reads again in MiXCR, with one record for every CDR3 protein. The table includes around 1.7 million distinct CDR3 sequences, around 33% detected once. Source material: cord blood. These receptors were taken from a newborn girl in good health. Both conserved end residues are part of each CDR3. A D gene is named only where the DNA matches it firmly. Not every row has a clone size; where given, it reads once, few, many or a size class.

>TRBJ1-2|TRBV3-1|.|.
CASSQDLTGTNYGYTF
TGTGCCAGCAGCCAAGATTTAACAGGAACTAACTATGGCTACACCTTC
>TRBJ2-1|TRBV4-1|.|.
CASSQGTYEQFF
TGCGCCAGCAGCCAAGGGACCTACGAGCAGTTCTTC
>TRBJ2-3|TRBV10-3|.|TRBD1
CAISESTGSTDTQYF
TGTGCCATCAGTGAGTCGACAGGGTCCACAGATACGCAGTATTTT
>TRBJ2-1|TRBV12-5|.|TRBD2
CASGLGTSGLYNEQFF
TGTGCTAGTGGTTTGGGGACTAGCGGGTTATACAATGAGCAGTTCTTC
>TRBJ2-7|TRBV9|.|TRBD1
CASSRTGVTYEQYF
TGTGCCAGCAGCCGGACAGGAGTAACCTACGAGCAGTACTTC
>TRBJ2-7|TRBV27|.|.
CASSPIQTSYEQYF
TGTGCCAGCAGCCCGATCCAGACATCCTACGAGCAGTACTTC
>TRBJ1-4|TRBV7-9|few|TRBD1
CASIRQGGEKLFF
TGTGCCAGCATCCGACAGGGTGGCGAAAAACTGTTTTTT
>TRBJ2-4|TRBV6-1|.|TRBD2
CASSRQRSGANEQYF
TGTGCCAGCAGCCGCCAACGGAGCGGGGCGAATGAGCAGTACTTC
>TRBJ2-1|TRBV7-2|few|.
CASSLAGTVGNEQFF
TGTGCCAGCAGCTTAGCGGGGACCGTTGGCAATGAGCAGTTCTTC
>TRBJ1-4|TRBV6-4|few|.
CASRPEDTITEKPFF
TGTGCCAGCAGGCCGGAGGACACGATCACGGAAAAACCGTTTTTT
>TRBJ1-1|TRBV6-6|.|TRBD1
CASSTKQGTEAFF
TGTGCCAGCAGTACGAAACAGGGGACTGAAGCTTTCTTT
>TRBJ2-7|TRBV10-2|few|TRBD1
CASSEARGTYNEQYF
TGCGCCAGCAGTGAAGCCAGGGGGACCTACAATGAGCAGTACTTC
>TRBJ2-1|TRBV12-3/TRBV12-4|few|TRBD2
CASTGTRPYNEQFF
TGTGCCAGCACCGGGACTAGACCCTACAATGAGCAGTTCTTC
>TRBJ2-7|TRBV20-1|.|.
CSASLLTTYEQYF
TGCAGTGCTAGCCTTCTCACCACCTACGAGCAGTACTTC
>TRBJ2-1|TRBV6-6|few|TRBD1
CASSWDRGLYNEQFF
TGTGCCAGCAGTTGGGACAGGGGGCTATACAATGAGCAGTTCTTC
>TRBJ2-7|TRBV2|.|.
CASSLAYQSYEQYF
TGTGCCAGCAGCCTAGCGTACCAATCCTACGAGCAGTACTTC
>TRBJ2-5|TRBV7-9|many|.
CASSLLLAGETQYF
TGTGCCAGCAGTTTATTACTAGCTGGGGAGACCCAGTACTTC
>TRBJ2-7|TRBV28|.|TRBD1
CASISGQLSYEQYF
TGTGCCAGCATCTCGGGACAGCTCTCCTACGAGCAGTACTTC
>TRBJ2-7|TRBV5-1|few|TRBD1
CASSLRTGGFDEQYF
TGCGCCAGCAGCTTGAGGACAGGGGGTTTCGATGAGCAGTACTTC
>TRBJ2-1|TRBV28|few|.
CASSSPQGHANEQFF
TGTGCCAGCAGTTCCCCCCAGGGGCACGCGAATGAGCAGTTCTTC
>TRBJ2-7|TRBV6-1|.|TRBD1
CASRSDREAYEQYF
TGTGCCAGCAGGTCGGACAGGGAAGCCTACGAGCAGTACTTC
>TRBJ2-5|TRBV18|.|.
CASSPGHLEETQDF
TGTGCCAGCTCACCCGGACACCTTGAAGAGACCCAGGACTTC
>TRBJ2-5|TRBV7-2|.|.
CASSLVGGLRETQYF
TGTGCCAGCAGCTTAGTGGGCGGATTACGAGAGACCCAGTACTTC
>TRBJ2-2|TRBV30|.|.
CAWSVLVPGELFF
TGTGCCTGGAGTGTACTAGTCCCCGGGGAGCTGTTTTTT
>TRBJ2-7|TRBV20-1|few|TRBD2
CSASPGSSGVYEQYF
TGCAGTGCTAGCCCCGGAAGTAGCGGGGTCTACGAGCAGTACTTC
>TRBJ1-1|TRBV12-3/TRBV12-4|few|.
CASSSKMNTEAFF
TGTGCCAGCAGTTCCAAAATGAACACTGAAGCTTTCTTT
>TRBJ2-4|TRBV7-9|few|.
CASSLGSLRQAKNIQYF
TGTGCCAGCAGCTTGGGTAGTCTTCGACAAGCCAAAAACATTCAGTACTTC
>TRBJ2-3|TRBV20-1|.|TRBD2
CSARGTSGRQADTQYF
TGCAGTGCTAGGGGGACTAGCGGGAGGCAGGCAGATACGCAGTATTTT
>TRBJ2-7|TRBV18|few|.
CASSPLHRVKSESYEQYF
TGTGCCAGCTCACCACTTCACAGGGTTAAAAGCGAATCCTACGAGCAGTACTTC
>TRBJ2-3|TRBV7-9|few|.
CASRPRTDTQYF
TGTGCCAGCAGGCCTCGCACAGATACGCAGTATTTT
>TRBJ2-7|TRBV9|.|TRBD1
CASSVPDRGPSNEQYF
TGTGCCAGCAGCGTACCTGACAGGGGACCTAGCAATGAGCAGTACTTC